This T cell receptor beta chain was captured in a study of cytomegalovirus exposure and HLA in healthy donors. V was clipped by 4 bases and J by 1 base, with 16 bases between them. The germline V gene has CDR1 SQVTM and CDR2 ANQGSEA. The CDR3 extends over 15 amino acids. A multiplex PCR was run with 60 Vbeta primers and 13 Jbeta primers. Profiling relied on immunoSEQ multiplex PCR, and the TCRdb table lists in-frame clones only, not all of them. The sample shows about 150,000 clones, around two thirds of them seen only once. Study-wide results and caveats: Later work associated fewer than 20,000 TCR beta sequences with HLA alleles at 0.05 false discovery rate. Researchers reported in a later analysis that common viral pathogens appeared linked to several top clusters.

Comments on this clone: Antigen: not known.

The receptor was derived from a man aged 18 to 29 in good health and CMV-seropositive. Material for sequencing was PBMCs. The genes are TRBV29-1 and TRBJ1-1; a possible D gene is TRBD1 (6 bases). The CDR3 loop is CSVAGGRVPNTEAFF. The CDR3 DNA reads TGCAGCGTTGCGGGGGGCAGAGTCCCGAACACTGAAGCTTTCTTT.